This T cell receptor (beta chain) was captured by sequencing in a study of blood T cell repertoires in COVID-19. The overall study: Material from acute and convalescent COVID-19 was sourced from the United States, Italy and Spain. T cells, B-cell-depleted T cells, or PBMCs provided the cDNA or gDNA that served as material.

Deletions cut 0 bases from V and 3 bases from J, with 8 bases between. The CDR3 sequence is 14 residues long. Germline V CDR1 and CDR2: ENHRY, SYGVKD. Methods used by the authors: Amplification of reference gene primers provided the estimated nucleated cell counts. This table comes from immunoSEQ multiplex PCR, and its TCRdb copy is limited to in-frame clones, with some not included. From that table come the V and J calls and clone size; the DNA was used to work out D and trimming. The repertoire includes under 70,000 clones, 65% to 80% of them detected once, and around a sixth sits in the top ten. The receptor comes from a man aged 60 to 69 with acute or convalescent COVID-19. The chain couples TRBV10-3 to TRBJ1-1; no definite D call. Sequencing was carried out using peripheral blood. DNA for the CDR3: TGTGCCATCAGTGAGTCTAGGAGAGACACTGAAGCTTTCTTT. It encodes CAISESRRDTEAFF.